Below are 26 T cell receptor beta chains sequenced from a single sample in a study of blood T cells in healthy people across ages. The second PCR ran roughly 6 to 11 cycles with a sample-barcoded 5' primer and J-beta primers. One entry per CDR3 protein results from TCRdb running MiXCR on the 5' RACE reads. The sample lists about 1,800,000 distinct CDR3 sequences, roughly 27% occurring once. Source material: blood. Receptor source: a woman aged 25 to 39 in good health.

This chain links TRBV24-1 with TRBJ2-1; 9 bases map to TRBD1. This CDR3 is built from 16 residues. J gave up 6 bases and V 4 bases, and 9 bases lay outside the gene matches. The germline V gene has CDR1 KGHDR and CDR2 SFDVKD. The CDR3 nucleotides are TGTGCCACCAGTGACCCCGCCGGGACAGGGAGCAATGAGCAGTTCTTC. Translation: CATSDPAGTGSNEQFF.

This clonotype was counted a few times. This rearrangement joins TRBV5-5 to TRBJ2-1; 8 nucleotides line up with TRBD1. The CDR3 covers 15 residues. The germline V gene encodes CDR1 SGHKS and CDR2 YYEKEE (reference sequence). The V gene end was trimmed by 5 bases and the J gene end by 6 bases; junction bases not matched to a gene: 10. CDR3 residues: CASRNGQGLGNEQFF. CDR3 bases: TGTGCCAGCAGGAATGGACAGGGTTTGGGCAATGAGCAGTTCTTC.

The chain carries TRBV20-1 and TRBJ2-1; 12 positions agree with TRBD2. The junction had 16 bases not matched to a gene; V was cut back by 6 bases and J by 4 bases. The CDR3 covers 18 residues. CDR1 DFQATT and CDR2 SNEGSKA come from the germline V gene (reference sequence). The CDR3 nucleotides read TGCAGTGCCCGTAGGAGACTAGCGGGAGCTCGGACTTACAATGAGCAGTTCTTC. Its protein product is CSARRRLAGARTYNEQFF.

The rearrangement joins TRBV29-1 to TRBJ2-1; D gene ambiguous. CDR3 size: 17 residues. V was cut by 4 bases and J by 6 bases, with 25 bases left in between. Germline CDR1 SQVTM, CDR2 ANQGSEA. The CDR3 DNA sequence: TGCAGCGTTGTAGCATTTCCCCGGACCAAGCTTGCCAATGAGCAGTTCTTC. Amino acids: CSVVAFPRTKLANEQFF.

This clonotype was detected ten times or more. J is TRBJ2-7 and V is TRBV4-1; tentatively, D is TRBD2 (5 bases). Germline V gene sequence: CDR1 MGHRA, CDR2 YSYEKL. The V gene lost 1 base and the J gene lost 3 bases, with 7 bases spanning the gap. This CDR3 is built from 13 residues. The CDR3 nucleotides are TGCGCCAGCAGCCAAGGGACTGGCTACGAGCAGTACTTC. Translating it yields CASSQGTGYEQYF.

This chain uses TRBV10-2 with TRBJ1-1; TRBD1 matches at 10 bases. The CDR3 has 17 residues. Trimming took 3 bases from V and 5 from J; bases not matched to a gene: 12. Germline values: CDR1 WSHSY, CDR2 SAAADI. CDR3 nucleotides: TGCGCCAGCAGTGAACCAGGACAGGGGGTAGTACAGACTGAAGCTTTCTTT. Translating it yields CASSEPGQGVVQTEAFF.

The CDR3 DNA follows: TGTGCCAGCAGTCGGCAGGGAGCGGACACAGATACGCAGTATTTT. Translated, it gives CASSRQGADTDTQYF. The rearrangement uses TRBV12-3 or TRBV12-4 and TRBJ2-3; the D call may be TRBD1 or TRBD2 (5 bases each). Trimming took off 5 bases at V and 2 bases at J, with 14 bases between the two ends. The CDR3 loop spans 15 amino acids.

V and J are TRBV20-1 and TRBJ1-6; 9 bases align to TRBD1. The CDR3 has 14 residues. Losses at the gene ends were 6 bases for V and 11 bases for J; bases not matched to a gene: 11. Per germline, CDR1 DFQATT and CDR2 SNEGSKA (reference sequence). CDR3 sequence (DNA): TGCAGTGCCACCGGGACAGGGACTCTTGCACCCCTCCACTTT. It encodes CSATGTGTLAPLHF.

Details on this clonotype: A read error may account for a junction end that differs from germline. This chain links TRBV18 with TRBJ1-2; D is undetermined. Germline CDR1 is KGHSH and CDR2 is LQKENI. This CDR3 is 13 amino acids long. The DNA for the CDR3 is TGTGCCAGCTCACCAGGCCTTAACTGTGGCTACACCTTC. Translating gives CASSPGLNCGYTF. The full variable domain, its missing parts supplied by reference TRBV18 and TRBJ1-2, is NAGVMQNPRHLVRRRGQEARLRCSPMKGHSHVYWYRQLPEEGLKFMVYLQKENIIDESGMPKERFSAEFPKEGPSILRIQQVVRGDSAAYFCASSPGLNCGYTFGSGTRLTVV.

V is TRBV12-3 or TRBV12-4 and J is TRBJ2-7; possibly TRBD2 for D (5 bases). This CDR3 is built from 14 residues. V gave up 6 bases and J gave up 0 bases, with 12 bases separating them. CDR3 sequence reads: CASSTSQISYEQYF. Here the CDR3 DNA reads TGTGCCAGCAGCACTAGTCAAATCTCCTACGAGCAGTACTTC.

The sample holds a few counts of this clonotype. J is TRBJ1-2 and V is TRBV20-1; D may be TRBD1 (6 bases). Trimming removed 6 bases at V and 1 base at J, with 15 bases between. Germline lookup yields CDR1 DFQATT and CDR2 SNEGSKA (reference sequence). This CDR3 has 14 amino acids. The CDR3 bases are TGCAGTGCGAACCCCCAGGGGAATAACTATGGCTACACCTTC. This gives the protein CSANPQGNNYGYTF.

This clonotype was counted a few times. The rearrangement uses TRBV20-1 and TRBJ2-7, with TRBD2 as a possible D gene (6 bases). The CDR3 is 13 amino acids. V was shortened by 3 bases and J by 4 bases, with 13 bases between the two germline ends. Germline CDR1 and CDR2: DFQATT and SNEGSKA (reference sequence). CDR3 region: CSASGGKIYEQYF. The CDR3 nucleotides read TGCAGTGCTAGTGGGGGGAAAATTTACGAGCAGTACTTC.

The chain uses TRBV4-1 and TRBJ2-5, with D possibly being TRBD1 or TRBD2 (5 bases each). Trimming cost V 7 bases and J 4 bases, with 13 bases left between them. The V gene's germline CDR1 is MGHRA and CDR2 YSYEKL. This CDR3 is built from 13 residues. The CDR3 nucleotides are TGCGCCAGCAAGGGGCAGGCGGGAGAGACCCAGTACTTC. Translated, it gives CASKGQAGETQYF.

The V call is TRBV7-9, the J call TRBJ2-7; D possibly corresponds to TRBD2 (5 bases). The CDR3 contains 15 residues. The V end lost 5 bases, the J end lost 5 bases, and 19 bases lay between the germline ends. Germline values: CDR1 SEHNR, CDR2 FQNEAQ (reference sequence). CDR3 sequence: CASSAGGRASNEQYF. CDR3 nucleotide sequence: TGTGCCAGCAGCGCTGGAGGAAGGGCGTCCAACGAGCAGTACTTC.

The chain links TRBV5-1 to TRBJ1-2; D gene unclear. CDR3 length: 15 amino acids. Germline V lookup: CDR1 SGHRS, CDR2 YFSETQ. V lost 4 bases and J lost 1, with 14 bases in between. The DNA for the CDR3 is TGCGCCAGCAGCCCCAGACATCAACTTAACTATGGCTACACCTTC. It encodes CASSPRHQLNYGYTF. The whole variable domain, filled in from reference TRBV5-1 and TRBJ1-2, reads KAGVTQTPRYLIKTRGQQVTLSCSPISGHRSVSWYQQTPGQGLQFLFEYFSETQRNKGNFPGRFSGRQFSNSRSEMNVSTLELGDSALYLCASSPRHQLNYGYTFGSGTRLTVV.

Only a few counts were recorded for this clonotype. The V call is TRBV13, the J call TRBJ2-4; maybe TRBD1 (6 bases). The DNA end lines up better with TRBJ2-7; the J call may be wrong. The CDR3 is 15 residues long. Germline V lookup: CDR1 PRHDT, CDR2 FYEKMQ (reference sequence). The CDR3 DNA is TGTGCCAGCAGTTATACAGGGATTGGGATCTACGAGCAGTACTTC. Encoded protein: CASSYTGIGIYEQYF.

The chain links TRBV19 to TRBJ2-2; tentatively, D is TRBD1 (6 bases). Between the trimmed V and J ends, which lost 5 bases and 6 bases, there was a span of 13 bases. The CDR3 extends over 14 amino acids. CDR1 is LNHDA, CDR2 SQIVND, per germline (reference sequence). The CDR3 DNA reads as TGTGCCAGTAGTGTTGGGGGCAGGGCCGGGGAGCTGTTTTTT. Amino acids: CASSVGGRAGELFF.

V gene TRBV5-1 combines with J gene TRBJ2-2; the D is unclear. This CDR3 region has 15 residues. Trimming removed 2 bases from V and 2 bases from J, with 10 bases in between. Germline V gives CDR1 SGHRS, CDR2 YFSETQ. The CDR3 DNA follows: TGCGCCAGCAGCTTATCCACCCTTAACACCGGGGAGCTGTTTTTT. It translates to CASSLSTLNTGELFF. Variable domain in full (rest from reference TRBV5-1 and TRBJ2-2): KAGVTQTPRYLIKTRGQQVTLSCSPISGHRSVSWYQQTPGQGLQFLFEYFSETQRNKGNFPGRFSGRQFSNSRSEMNVSTLELGDSALYLCASSLSTLNTGELFFGEGSRLTVL.

This clonotype has at least ten counts. The rearrangement uses TRBV12-3 or TRBV12-4 and TRBJ2-7, with TRBD1 identical over 10 bases. This CDR3 is 15 amino acids long. Germline trimming cut 5 bases from V and 7 bases from J; bases unmatched to any gene: 11. CDR3 nucleotides: TGTGCCAGCAGTCCCCTCCGGGACAGGGGTGCGGAGCAGTACTTC. This sequence encodes CASSPLRDRGAEQYF.

This clonotype was seen only a few times. The genes are TRBV20-1 and TRBJ2-1, with 12 bases fitting TRBD1. The CDR3 sequence is 16 residues long. Germline CDR1 DFQATT, CDR2 SNEGSKA (reference sequence). The trim removed 6 bases at V and 4 bases at J, leaving 10 bases unmatched. CDR3 sequence: CSANPPGQGAYNEQFF. The CDR3 DNA follows: TGCAGTGCCAATCCGCCGGGACAGGGGGCATACAATGAGCAGTTCTTC.

CDR3 amino acids: CAIQGPGAGYTF. The CDR3 nucleotides read TGTGCCATCCAGGGTCCAGGGGCTGGCTACACCTTC. The chain uses TRBV6-2 or TRBV6-3 and TRBJ1-2, with a possible D match to TRBD1 (6 bases). There are 12 residues in the CDR3. V lost 10 bases to trimming and J lost 7 bases, with 16 bases between them. Germline V gene sequence: CDR1 MNHEY, CDR2 SVGEGT.

V usage is TRBV5-1 and J usage is TRBJ1-1; D gene unclear. The CDR3 runs to 14 residues. V lost 0 bases and J 2 bases, leaving 8 bases between the germline ends. In germline, CDR1 is SGHRS, CDR2 YFSETQ. This CDR3 is CASSLVRFNTEAFF. CDR3 in DNA: TGCGCCAGCAGCTTGGTTCGGTTTAACACTGAAGCTTTCTTT.

With respect to this clonotype: This could be a read error, since a much larger clone is one nucleotide away. The chain uses TRBV20-1 and TRBJ1-4; TRBD1 agrees at 7 bases. Germline CDR1 DFQATT, CDR2 SNEGSKA (reference sequence). The junction had 0 bases not matched to a gene; V was cut back by 3 bases and J by 2 bases. CDR3 length equals 13 residues. DNA for the CDR3: TGCAGTGCTAGGACAGGGACTAATGAAAAACTGTTTTTT. This codes for CSARTGTNEKLFF.

The V call is TRBV27, the J call TRBJ2-5; 8 bases map to TRBD2. Germline V lookup: CDR1 MNHEY, CDR2 SMNVEV (reference sequence). The V segment lost 2 bases and the J segment 13 bases; nucleotides outside the gene matches: 15. The CDR3 length is 15 residues. CDR3: CASSLGGRHIYELYF. The CDR3 bases are TGTGCCAGCAGTTTAGGCGGGAGGCATATCTACGAGCTGTACTTC.

The genes are TRBV20-1 and TRBJ2-3; D not certain. The germline V gene encodes CDR1 DFQATT and CDR2 SNEGSKA (reference sequence). CDR3 length equals 10 residues. V lost 6 bases and J 7 bases, leaving 8 bases between the germline ends. The CDR3 here is CSATSNTQYF. CDR3 DNA: TGCAGTGCGACGTCCAATACGCAGTATTTT.

The table lists this clonotype with a few counts. A clone one base away is much larger, so this may be a read error. This rearrangement joins TRBV9 to TRBJ1-2, with a tentative D call TRBD1 (6 bases). The germline gives CDR1 SGDLS, CDR2 YYNGEE. V lost 4 bases and J 2 bases, leaving 15 bases between the germline ends. This CDR3 has 15 residues. CDR3 DNA: TGTGCCAGCAGCCCCCAGACAGGAGGGAACTATGGCTACACCTTC. This translates into CASSPQTGGNYGYTF.